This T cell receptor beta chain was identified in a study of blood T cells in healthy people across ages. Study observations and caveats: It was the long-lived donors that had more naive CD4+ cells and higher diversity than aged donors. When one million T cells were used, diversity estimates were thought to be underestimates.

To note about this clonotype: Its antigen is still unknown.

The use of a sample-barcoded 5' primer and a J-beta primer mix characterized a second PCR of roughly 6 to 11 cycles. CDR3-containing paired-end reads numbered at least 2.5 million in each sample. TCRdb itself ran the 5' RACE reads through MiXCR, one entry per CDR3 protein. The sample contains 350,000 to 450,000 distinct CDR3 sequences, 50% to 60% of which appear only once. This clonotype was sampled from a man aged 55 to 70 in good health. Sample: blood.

DNA for the CDR3: TGTGCCAGCAGGGGATGGGGGTCTAGCGGGAGGGCCCAGTACTTC. This gives the protein CASRGWGSSGRAQYF. The chain uses TRBV7-2 and TRBJ2-7; the match to TRBD2 covers 12 bases. Germline V gene data show CDR1 as SGHTA and CDR2 as FQGNSA. CDR3 length equals 15 residues. The ends lost 6 bases at V and 10 bases at J; junction bases unmatched: 13.